This paragraph reports one T cell receptor (beta chain). Its antigen is undetermined. These data are taken from a study of cytomegalovirus exposure and HLA in healthy donors. The PCR had 60 Vbeta and 13 Jbeta primers. Produced via immunoSEQ multiplex PCR; TCRdb's table is partial and in-frame only. Of about 210,000 clones listed, about 86% are singletons. Study observations and caveats: Among the sequence variants, a highly shared cluster was likely an artifact of sequencing. In a later analysis, HLA-C alleles had the fewest associated TCRs, DRB1 alleles the most. In an earlier analysis, in some 540 donors, most V segments appeared productive either ~87% or ~30% of the time.

This CDR3 region has 15 residues. The J segment lost 2 bases and the V segment lost 1 base, leaving 2 bases of the junction unmatched. Germline V lookup: CDR1 SGHVS, CDR2 FNYEAQ. This clonotype was sampled from a woman under 40 in good health and CMV-seronegative. The sample comprised PBMCs. The gene calls are TRBV7-6 and TRBJ2-1, with 7 bases identical to TRBD2. In nucleotides, the CDR3 is TGTGCCAGCAGCTTAGTTCGGGAGGCCTACAATGAGCAGTTCTTC. Amino acid sequence: CASSLVREAYNEQFF.